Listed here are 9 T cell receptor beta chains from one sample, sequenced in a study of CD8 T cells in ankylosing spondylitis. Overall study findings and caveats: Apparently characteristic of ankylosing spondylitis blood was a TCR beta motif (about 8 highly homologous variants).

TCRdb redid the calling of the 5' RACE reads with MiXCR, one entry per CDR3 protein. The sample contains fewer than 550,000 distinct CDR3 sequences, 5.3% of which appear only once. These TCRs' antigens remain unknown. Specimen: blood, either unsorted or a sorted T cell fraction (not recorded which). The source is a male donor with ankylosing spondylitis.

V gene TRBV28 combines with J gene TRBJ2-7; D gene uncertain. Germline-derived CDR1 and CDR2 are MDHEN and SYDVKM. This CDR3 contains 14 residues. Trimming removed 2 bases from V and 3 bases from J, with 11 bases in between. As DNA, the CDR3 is TGTGCCAGCAGTTTAGGAGACGGCTACTACGAGCAGTACTTC. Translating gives CASSLGDGYYEQYF.

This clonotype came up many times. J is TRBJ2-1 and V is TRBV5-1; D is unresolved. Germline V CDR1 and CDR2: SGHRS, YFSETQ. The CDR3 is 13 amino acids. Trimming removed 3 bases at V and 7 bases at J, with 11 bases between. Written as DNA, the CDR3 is TGCGCCAGCAGCTACGGGCCAGCGAATGAGCAGTTCTTC. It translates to CASSYGPANEQFF.

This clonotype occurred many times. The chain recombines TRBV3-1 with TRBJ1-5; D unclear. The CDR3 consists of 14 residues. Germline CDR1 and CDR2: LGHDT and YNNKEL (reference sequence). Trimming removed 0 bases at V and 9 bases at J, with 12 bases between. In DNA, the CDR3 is TGTGCCAGCAGCCAAGATTCCCAGTTTCGGCCCCAGCATTTT. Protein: CASSQDSQFRPQHF.

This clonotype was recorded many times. The CDR3 loop is CASSQRDSGNTIYF. Here the CDR3 DNA reads TGTGCCAGCAGCCAACGGGACTCTGGAAACACCATATATTTT. The rearrangement links TRBV4-2 to TRBJ1-3; D gene ambiguous. In germline, CDR1 is LGHNA, CDR2 YNFKEQ. The CDR3 has 14 residues. V lost 2 bases to trimming and J lost 0 bases, with 5 bases between them.

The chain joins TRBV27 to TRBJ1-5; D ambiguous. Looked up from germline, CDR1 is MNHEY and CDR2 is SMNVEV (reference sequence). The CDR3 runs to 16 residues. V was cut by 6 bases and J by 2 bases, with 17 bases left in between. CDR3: CASSPLFPGGNQPQHF. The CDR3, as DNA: TGTGCCAGCAGCCCCCTGTTCCCTGGGGGCAATCAGCCCCAGCATTTT.

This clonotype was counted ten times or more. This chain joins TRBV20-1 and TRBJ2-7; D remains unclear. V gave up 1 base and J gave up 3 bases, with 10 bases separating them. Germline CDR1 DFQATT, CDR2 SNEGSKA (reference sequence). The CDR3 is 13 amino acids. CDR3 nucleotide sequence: TGCAGTGCTAGAGGACGACGAAGCTACGAGCAGTACTTC. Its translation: CSARGRRSYEQYF.

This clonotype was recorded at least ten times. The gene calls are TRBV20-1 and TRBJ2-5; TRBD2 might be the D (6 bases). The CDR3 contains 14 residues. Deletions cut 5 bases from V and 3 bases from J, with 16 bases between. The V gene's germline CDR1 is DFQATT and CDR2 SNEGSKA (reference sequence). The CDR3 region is CSAPGLLGEETQYF. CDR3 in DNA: TGCAGTGCTCCCGGACTATTGGGGGAAGAGACCCAGTACTTC.

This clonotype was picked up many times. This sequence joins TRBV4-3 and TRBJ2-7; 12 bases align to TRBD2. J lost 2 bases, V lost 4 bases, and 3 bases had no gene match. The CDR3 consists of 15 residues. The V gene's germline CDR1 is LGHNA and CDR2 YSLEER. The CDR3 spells CASSRRLAGAYEQYF. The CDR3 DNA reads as TGCGCCAGCAGCCGAAGACTAGCGGGAGCCTACGAGCAGTACTTC.

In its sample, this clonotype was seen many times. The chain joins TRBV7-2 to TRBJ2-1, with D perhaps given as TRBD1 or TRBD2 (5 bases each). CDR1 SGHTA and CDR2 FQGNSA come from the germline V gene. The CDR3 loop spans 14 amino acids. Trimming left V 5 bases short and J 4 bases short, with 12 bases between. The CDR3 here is CASSRDGTYNEQFF. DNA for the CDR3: TGTGCCAGCAGCAGGGACGGCACGTACAATGAGCAGTTCTTC. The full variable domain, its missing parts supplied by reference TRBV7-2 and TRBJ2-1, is GAGVSQSPSNKVTEKGKDVELRCDPISGHTALYWYRQSLGQGLEFLIYFQGNSAPDKSGLPSDRFSAERTGGSVSTLTIQRTQQEDSAVYLCASSRDGTYNEQFFGPGTRLTVL.